This record concerns one T cell receptor (beta chain) sequence. CDR1 is KGHSH and CDR2 is LQKENI in the germline V gene. The length of the CDR3 is 16 residues. V lost 2 bases, J lost 5 bases, and 7 bases stayed unmatched. The Seattle site enrolled patients during active infection and followed them longitudinally. Source study methods: Reference gene primer amplification in the assay estimated nucleated cell counts. TCRdb's copy holds only in-frame clones and misses some; the assay was immunoSEQ multiplex PCR. Clone size and V and J calls were adopted from that table, with D and trimming inferred from the DNA. The repertoire includes approximately 150,000 clones, 70% to 90% of them detected once, and 5.4% sits in the top ten. The sample is drawn from a study of blood T cell repertoires in COVID-19. Study-level background: Collection of acute and convalescent COVID-19 samples took place in the United States, Italy and Spain. In each case, the material was cDNA or gDNA derived from T cells, B-cell-depleted T cells, or PBMCs.

This clonotype originated in a woman aged 50 to 60 with COVID-19, enrolled during active disease. Sequenced sample: peripheral blood. The V and J genes are TRBV18 and TRBJ1-5, with 9 bases lining up with TRBD1. CDR3 nucleotide sequence: TGTGCCAGCTCACCAAATGGGGGACAGGGCTATCAGCCCCAGCATTTT. Protein product: CASSPNGGQGYQPQHF.